This TCR beta chain was captured by sequencing in a study of graft-versus-host responses after intestinal transplantation. Produced via immunoSEQ multiplex PCR; TCRdb's table is partial and in-frame only. Here the sample spans 9,000 to 10,000 clones, 85% to 95% being singletons. The V and J ends lost 5 bases and 3 bases, in that order; junction bases with no gene match: 6. Germline CDR1 and CDR2: SGHAT and FQNNGV. This CDR3 is built from 15 residues. The chain is built from TRBV11-2 and TRBJ2-3, with TRBD2 identical over 9 bases. The material was PBMCs, obtained 8 days after intestinal transplant. This TCR derives from a human patient who received an intestinal transplant, so some T cells may come from the graft donor. In DNA form, the CDR3 reads TGTGCCAGCAGCCTGCGGGGGGGCCAGACAGATACGCAGTATTTT. It specifies CASSLRGGQTDTQYF.